The T cell receptor beta chain described here comes from a study of beta chain features in type 1 diabetes. Study as a whole: What patients shared with healthy donors was a similar profile of age, gender and cell yields. Across every sample, some 110 million sorted cells were examined in total. Findings and limits, study-wide: Within patients, naive, central memory and Treg TCRB repertoires seemed more similar than within healthy donors.

The CDR3 extends over 14 amino acids. Germline-derived CDR1 and CDR2 are KGHSH and LQKENI. The V end lost 1 base, the J end lost 2 bases, and 9 bases lay between the germline ends. This clone was found a few times. Its antigen is unknown. Isolated RNA was reverse transcribed in full, so expressed TCRB transcripts were sequenced. TCRdb keeps only in-frame clones here, not all; method: immunoSEQ multiplex PCR. The table records 850,000 to 900,000 clones, about a sixth of them present only once. This chain links TRBV18 with TRBJ2-7; D call uncertain. This clonotype was sampled from a young woman in good health. Sequences were obtained from naive CD4+ T cells from blood. CDR3 loop: CASSPHEETYEQYF. The CDR3 region has the DNA TGTGCCAGCTCACCACACGAGGAAACCTACGAGCAGTACTTC.